The clone carrying this T cell receptor beta chain has just one count. Antigen: not known. One end of the junction fails to match germline, which may point to a read error. This specimen belongs to a study of molecular identifiers for immune sequencing clone quantification. Findings and caveats of the study: Jurkat TCR RNA spiked in from one cell (amid about 980,000 naive cells) was reportedly detectable. Beyond 20 RNA copies, clones held over 99% of effector molecules, compared with under 1% in naive cells. Highly expanded clone sizes could be underestimated by identical TCR molecules sharing a barcode.

MiXCR, applied by TCRdb to the PCR reads, yields one record per CDR3 protein. The table records more than 450,000 distinct CDR3 sequences, around a fifth of them present only once. The germline V gene encodes CDR1 SGHNT and CDR2 YYREEE (reference sequence). CDR3 length: 15 amino acids. V and J are TRBV5-4 and TRBJ2-5, with D perhaps given as TRBD1 or TRBD2 (5 bases each). The sequence was collected from a human donor in good health. Some libraries in this study had Jurkat cell RNA spiked in. Material for sequencing was naive CD8+ T cells from blood, with Jurkat cell RNA spiked in. Subset given: FACS-sorted CD8+CD4-CCR7+CD45RA+ naive T cells. The CDR3 spells CATTAGTELQEAQYF. The CDR3 DNA sequence: TGTGCCACTACTGCCGGGACGGAGTTACAAGAGGCCCAGTACTTC.